This TCR beta chain was retrieved from a study of regulatory T cells in long-lasting Graves disease. Study-wide results and limits: Possibly, too few samples lowered accuracy.

V dropped 4 bases and J dropped 0 bases, with 10 bases sitting between them. Germline CDR1 DFQATT, CDR2 SNEGSKA (reference sequence). The CDR3 spans 14 residues. With respect to this clonotype: The antigen is unknown.

Time point meaning: newly diagnosed GD, antithyroid drugs for less than 3 months. PBMC-derived RNA was used for the TCR library. The TCR beta library used iRepertoire HTBI primers with Arm-PCR amplification of CDR3. In TCRdb, the multiplex PCR reads were re-called with MiXCR into one record per CDR3 protein. The data contain about 200,000 distinct CDR3 sequences, approximately 18% of them singletons. This sample also belongs to another study, concerning T cells in Graves' hyperthyroidism and ophthalmopathy. That study reports: Across 18 months, stable Graves' hyperthyroidism was marked by no progression to ophthalmopathy. Each diagnosis drew on symptoms, thyroxine, TRAb, thyroid ultrasound and orbital computed tomography findings. The primer set for the first-round RT-PCR of the TCR CDR3 was HTBI.

The source was peripheral blood mononuclear cells (PBMCs), collected at new diagnosis, from a patient treated with antithyroid drugs. The rearrangement uses TRBV20-1 and TRBJ2-1; D is undetermined. The TCR comes from a woman aged 25 to 45 with Graves disease. The CDR3 coding sequence is TGCAGTGCTACCGGACGGCTCTCCTACAATGAGCAGTTCTTC. It translates to CSATGRLSYNEQFF.